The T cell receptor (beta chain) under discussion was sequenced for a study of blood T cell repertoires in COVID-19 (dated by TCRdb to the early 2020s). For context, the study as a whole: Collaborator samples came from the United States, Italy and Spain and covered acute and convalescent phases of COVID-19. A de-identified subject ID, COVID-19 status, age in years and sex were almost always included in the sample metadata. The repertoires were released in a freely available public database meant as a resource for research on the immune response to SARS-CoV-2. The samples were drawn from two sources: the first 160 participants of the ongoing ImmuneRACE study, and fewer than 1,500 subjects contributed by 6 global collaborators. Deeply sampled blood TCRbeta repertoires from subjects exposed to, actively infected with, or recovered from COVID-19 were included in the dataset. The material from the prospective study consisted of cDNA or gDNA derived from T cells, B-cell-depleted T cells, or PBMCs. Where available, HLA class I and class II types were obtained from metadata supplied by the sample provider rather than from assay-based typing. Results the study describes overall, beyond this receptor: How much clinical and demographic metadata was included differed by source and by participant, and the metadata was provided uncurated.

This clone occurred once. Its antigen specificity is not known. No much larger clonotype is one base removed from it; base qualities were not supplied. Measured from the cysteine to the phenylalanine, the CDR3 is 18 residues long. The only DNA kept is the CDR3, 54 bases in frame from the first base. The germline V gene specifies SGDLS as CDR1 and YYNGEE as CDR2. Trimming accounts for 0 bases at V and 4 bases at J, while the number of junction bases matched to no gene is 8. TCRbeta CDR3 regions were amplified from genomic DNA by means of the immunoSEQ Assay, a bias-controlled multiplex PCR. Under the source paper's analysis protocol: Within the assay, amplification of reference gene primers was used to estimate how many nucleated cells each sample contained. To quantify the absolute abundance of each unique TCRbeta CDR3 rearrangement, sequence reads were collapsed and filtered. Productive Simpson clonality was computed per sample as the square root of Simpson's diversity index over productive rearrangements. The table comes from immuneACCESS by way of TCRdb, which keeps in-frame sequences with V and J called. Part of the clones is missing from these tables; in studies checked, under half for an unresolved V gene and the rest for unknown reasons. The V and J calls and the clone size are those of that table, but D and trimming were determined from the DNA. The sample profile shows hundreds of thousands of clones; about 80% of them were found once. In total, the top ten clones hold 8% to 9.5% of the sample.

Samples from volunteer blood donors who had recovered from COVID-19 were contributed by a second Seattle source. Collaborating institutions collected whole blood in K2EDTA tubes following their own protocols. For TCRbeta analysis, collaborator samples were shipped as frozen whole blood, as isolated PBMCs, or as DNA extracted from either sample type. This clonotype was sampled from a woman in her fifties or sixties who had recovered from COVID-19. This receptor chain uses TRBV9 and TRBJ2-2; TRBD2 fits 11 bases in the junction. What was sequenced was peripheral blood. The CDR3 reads CASSVAASGRSGTGELFF. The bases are TGTGCCAGCAGCGTAGCGGCTAGCGGGAGGTCCGGCACCGGGGAGCTGTTTTTT.